The entry below gives a single TCR beta chain sequence along with its context. The antigen is undetermined. The CDR3 covers 13 residues. From germline, CDR1 is DFQATT and CDR2 SNEGSKA (reference sequence). The V end lost 0 bases, the J end lost 5 bases, and 10 bases lay between the germline ends. These data originate in a study of blood T cells in healthy people across ages. Study-wide results and caveats: Correlation between TCR beta diversity and naive T cell percentage was strong.

Primers used in a second PCR of about 7 to 12 cycles were a sample-barcoded 5' primer and a J-beta primer mix. One entry per CDR3 protein, called by TCRdb with MiXCR from the 5' RACE reads. The sample consists of some 1.5 million distinct CDR3 sequences, 28% of them appearing once. The donors, aged about 6 to 90, were healthy Caucasians from Russia. With each sample, at least 5 micrograms of total RNA were extracted. The genes are TRBV20-1 and TRBJ2-5; D assignment may be TRBD1 or TRBD2 (5 bases each). The material sequenced was blood. The receptor was isolated from a woman aged 30 to 39 in good health. For the CDR3, the DNA is TGCAGTGCTAGAGATGTGGGGGTCGAGACCCAGTACTTC. Encoded protein: CSARDVGVETQYF.